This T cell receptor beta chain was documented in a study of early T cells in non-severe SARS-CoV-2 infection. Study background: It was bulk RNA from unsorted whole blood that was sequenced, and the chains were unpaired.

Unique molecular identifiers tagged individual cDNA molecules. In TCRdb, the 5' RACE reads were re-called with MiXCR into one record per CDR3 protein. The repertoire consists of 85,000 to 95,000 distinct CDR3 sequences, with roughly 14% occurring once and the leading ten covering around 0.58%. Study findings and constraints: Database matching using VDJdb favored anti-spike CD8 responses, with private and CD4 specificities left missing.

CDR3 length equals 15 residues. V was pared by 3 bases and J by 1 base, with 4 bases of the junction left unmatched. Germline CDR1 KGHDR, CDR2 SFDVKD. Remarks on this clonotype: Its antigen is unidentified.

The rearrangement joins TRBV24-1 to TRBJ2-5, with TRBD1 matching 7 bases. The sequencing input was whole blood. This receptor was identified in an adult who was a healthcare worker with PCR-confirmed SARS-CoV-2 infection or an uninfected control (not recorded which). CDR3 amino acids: CATSDGTEVQETQYF. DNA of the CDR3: TGTGCCACCAGTGATGGGACAGAAGTCCAAGAGACCCAGTACTTC.